The 25 T cell receptor beta chains given below trace back to one sample, sequenced in a study of identical twins. TCRdb re-called the 5' RACE reads with MiXCR, one entry per CDR3 protein. Of some 500,000 distinct CDR3 sequences listed, approximately 22% are singletons. This sample was also put to use in a study of T cells expressing NK-cell markers.

Input material: CD4+ T cells sorted from blood. The receptors shown here come from a woman in her late teens or twenties in good health.

This rearrangement joins TRBV12-3 or TRBV12-4 to TRBJ1-1; TRBD1 matches at 11 bases. Unmatched junction bases numbered 6, after V lost 5 bases and J lost 7 bases. The CDR3 totals 14 residues. CDR3 residues: CASSTGQGAREAFF. CDR3 in DNA: TGTGCCAGCAGTACCGGACAGGGGGCGCGTGAAGCTTTCTTT.

This clonotype was detected ten times or more. One end of the junction varies from germline; a read error may be responsible. The J gene is TRBJ2-5, the V gene TRBV7-2, with TRBD2 as a possible D gene (5 bases). CDR3 length equals 13 residues. Germline lookup yields CDR1 SGHTA and CDR2 FQGNSA. For the CDR3, the DNA is TGCGCCAGCAGCTTTCGGGGCCAAGAGACCCAGTACTTC. Protein: CASSFRGQETQYF.

V is TRBV20-1 and J is TRBJ1-2; maybe TRBD1 (6 bases). Trimming removed 6 bases at V and 4 bases at J, with 15 bases between. Germline CDR1 is DFQATT and CDR2 is SNEGSKA (reference sequence). The CDR3 is 13 amino acids. The CDR3 nucleotides read TGCAGTGCACATAATGGGGGCATCTATGGCTACACCTTC. This sequence encodes CSAHNGGIYGYTF.

This clonotype was counted a few times. This chain uses TRBV5-6 with TRBJ1-2; D remains ambiguous. The CDR3 covers 13 residues. From germline, CDR1 is SGHDT and CDR2 YYEEEE. V lost 0 bases and J 6 bases, leaving 9 bases between the germline ends. As DNA, the CDR3 is TGTGCCAGCAGCTTGGTTACGGGGAATGGCTACACCTTC. The encoded protein is CASSLVTGNGYTF.

The genes are TRBV7-2 and TRBJ2-1; 7 positions agree with TRBD2. V dropped 3 bases and J dropped 2; count of bases not matched to a gene: 4. Germline values: CDR1 SGHTA, CDR2 FQGNSA. The CDR3 has 15 residues. CDR3 bases: TGTGCCAGCAGCTTGGGACTACCTGCCTACAATGAGCAGTTCTTC. It specifies CASSLGLPAYNEQFF.

The chain couples TRBV24-1 to TRBJ2-1; D ambiguous. The germline gives CDR1 KGHDR, CDR2 SFDVKD. This CDR3 contains 16 residues. The V end lost 2 bases, the J end lost 0 bases, and 10 bases lay between the germline ends. Here the CDR3 DNA reads TGTGCCACCAGTGATTCCGGCTCCGGCTCCTACAATGAGCAGTTCTTC. It codes for CATSDSGSGSYNEQFF.

The V call is TRBV5-6, the J call TRBJ2-3; TRBD2 aligns across 11 bases. This CDR3 spans 17 amino acids. With V trimmed by 0 bases and J by 2 bases, 5 bases remained unmatched. Germline V gene sequence: CDR1 SGHDT, CDR2 YYEEEE. In nucleotides, the CDR3 is TGTGCCAGCAGCTTGGCCTTACTAGCGGGGGCCACAGATACGCAGTATTTT. Its protein is CASSLALLAGATDTQYF.

This clonotype was found once. This may arise from a read error, as a much more abundant clone is one base away. V and J are TRBV6-5 and TRBJ2-1; no firm D call. CDR1 MNHEY and CDR2 SVGAGI come from the germline V gene. This CDR3 spans 16 amino acids. CDR3 coding DNA: TGTGCCAGCAGTTACGATTCAAGGAGCTCCTACAATGAGCGGTTCTTC. Its translation is CASSYDSRSSYNERFF.

A single count supports this clonotype. J is TRBJ2-7 and V is TRBV4-1; 7 bases align to TRBD1. With 4 bases clipped from V and 4 bases from J, the junction kept 13 bases outside the gene matches. CDR3 size: 16 residues. Germline V gene data show CDR1 as MGHRA and CDR2 as YSYEKL. The CDR3 DNA follows: TGCGCCAGCAGCCCCCAGGACAGGCCGGAATTTTACGAGCAGTACTTC. Translated, it gives CASSPQDRPEFYEQYF.

There are a few counts of this clonotype. This chain joins TRBV4-3 and TRBJ2-7; TRBD2 agrees at 14 bases. With V trimmed by 1 base and J by 4 bases, 3 bases remained unmatched. There are 16 residues in the CDR3. Germline lookup yields CDR1 LGHNA and CDR2 YSLEER. The CDR3 region is CASSQGGLAGGYEQYF. The DNA for the CDR3 is TGCGCCAGCAGCCAAGGCGGACTAGCGGGAGGTTACGAGCAGTACTTC.

The chain carries TRBV6-5 and TRBJ1-5; D is perhaps TRBD1 (6 bases). Germline V CDR1 and CDR2: MNHEY, SVGAGI. Trimming removed 8 bases at V and 1 base at J, with 12 bases between. The CDR3 is made up of 14 amino acids. CDR3 DNA: TGTGCCAGCGGGTACGACAGGAGCAATCAGCCCCAGCATTTT. Translation: CASGYDRSNQPQHF.

The chain employs TRBV20-1 and TRBJ2-5; weak D call: TRBD1 (5 bases). The CDR3 extends over 14 amino acids. V was trimmed by 6 bases and J by 4 bases, leaving 18 bases between them. The germline V gene has CDR1 DFQATT and CDR2 SNEGSKA (reference sequence). For the CDR3, the DNA is TGCAGTGCCCCCCTCTCATGGGGCGCAGAGACCCAGTACTTC. It translates to CSAPLSWGAETQYF.

The genes are TRBV7-9 and TRBJ2-7, with 10 positions matching TRBD1. Germline values: CDR1 SEHNR, CDR2 FQNEAQ (reference sequence). The V segment lost 4 bases and the J segment 6 bases; nucleotides outside the gene matches: 6. The length of the CDR3 is 14 residues. CDR3 bases: TGTGCCAGCAGCTCGGGACAGGGGTTGGGCGAGCAGTACTTC. Translating gives CASSSGQGLGEQYF.

This clonotype has a handful of counts. The genes are TRBV27 and TRBJ1-6; D gene uncertain. Trimming left V 6 bases short and J 7 bases short, with 7 bases between. The V gene's germline CDR1 is MNHEY and CDR2 SMNVEV (reference sequence). This CDR3 has 12 residues. This CDR3 is CASSLLNSPLHF. The CDR3 DNA reads TGTGCCAGCAGCCTCCTGAATTCACCCCTCCACTTT.

In this sample, this clonotype turned up many times. The rearrangement uses TRBV12-3 or TRBV12-4 and TRBJ2-7; 8 bases are shared with TRBD2. Trimming removed 6 bases from V and 4 bases from J; junction bases left unmatched: 8. The CDR3 is made up of 14 amino acids. The CDR3 loop reads CASSSREVRYEQYF. The CDR3 nucleotides read TGTGCCAGCAGCTCGCGGGAGGTGAGGTACGAGCAGTACTTC.

This clonotype was found a few times. This sequence joins TRBV6-5 and TRBJ2-3; 9 bases line up with TRBD2. This CDR3 region has 17 residues. CDR1 is MNHEY, CDR2 SVGAGI, per germline. After removal of 0 bases from V and 2 bases from J, the junction contained 6 bases not matched to a gene. The chain's CDR3 is CASSYSAAGGNTDTQYF. The CDR3 nucleotides are TGTGCCAGCAGTTACTCGGCAGCGGGGGGCAACACAGATACGCAGTATTTT.

This clonotype has only a few counts. This chain links TRBV6-1 with TRBJ1-5, with D tentatively TRBD1 (6 bases). Trimming took off 7 bases at V and 9 bases at J, with 19 bases between the two ends. There are 14 residues in the CDR3. The germline V gene encodes CDR1 MNHNS and CDR2 SASEGT. The CDR3 nucleotides are TGTGCCAGCACACAGGGAGTTGCCCGAGGGCCCCAGCATTTT. This gives the protein CASTQGVARGPQHF.

The CDR3 region has the DNA TGTGCCAGCAGCTTCAGACAGGGCCCAAATGAGCAGTTCTTC. It translates to CASSFRQGPNEQFF. This rearrangement joins TRBV3-1 to TRBJ2-1, with 7 bases that match TRBD1. J gave up 7 bases and V 5 bases, and 8 bases lay outside the gene matches. Germline V gene data show CDR1 as LGHDT and CDR2 as YNNKEL (reference sequence). The CDR3 has 14 residues.

This clonotype was counted only a few times. The CDR3 protein is CAINSGTGRETQYF. The CDR3 DNA follows: TGTGCCATCAATTCGGGGACGGGGCGCGAGACCCAGTACTTC. The gene calls are TRBV10-3 and TRBJ2-5, with D perhaps matching TRBD1 or TRBD2 (5 bases each). Germline assignment: CDR1 ENHRY and CDR2 SYGVKD. V dropped 7 bases and J dropped 5 bases, with 17 bases sitting between them. The CDR3 is 14 amino acids.

The chain joins TRBV11-2 to TRBJ1-1; possible D gene TRBD1, 5 bases. CDR1 and CDR2 (germline): SGHAT, FQNNGV. This CDR3 contains 14 residues. V lost 0 bases, J lost 6 bases, and 11 bases lay in between. This CDR3 reads CASSLEGGIPEAFF. Here the CDR3 DNA reads TGTGCCAGCAGCTTAGAGGGGGGAATCCCTGAAGCTTTCTTT.

This clonotype was seen a handful of times. The chain uses TRBV20-1 and TRBJ2-2; D gene uncertain. The CDR3 runs 12 residues. Looked up from germline, CDR1 is DFQATT and CDR2 is SNEGSKA (reference sequence). Trimming pared 0 bases from V and 8 bases from J, leaving 7 bases between. DNA of the CDR3: TGCAGTGCTAGAGATCCGCGGGGGGAGCTGTTTTTT. Translated: CSARDPRGELFF.

The CDR3 DNA reads as TGTGCCAGCAGTTTTGGGCTCGAACCCAATGAGCAGTTCTTC. Residues: CASSFGLEPNEQFF. The V and J genes are TRBV12-3 or TRBV12-4 and TRBJ2-1, with D unclear. This CDR3 spans 14 amino acids. V gave up 3 bases and J gave up 6 bases, with 12 bases separating them.

This chain uses TRBV11-3 with TRBJ2-7, with D unclear. CDR3 length: 14 amino acids. V lost 4 bases and J lost 5, with 15 bases in between. CDR1 and CDR2 (germline): SGHNT, YENEEA. The CDR3 region has the DNA TGTGCCAGCAGCTCCGTCCGCCGCCTAAACGAGCAGTACTTC. As protein: CASSSVRRLNEQYF.

The chain couples TRBV7-9 to TRBJ2-2, with D hard to call. Germline loops: CDR1 SEHNR, CDR2 FQNEAQ (reference sequence). Trimming cost V 5 bases and J 9 bases, with 7 bases left between them. There are 11 residues in the CDR3. For the CDR3, the DNA is TGTGCCAGCAGCCCAAACCGGGAGCTGTTTTTT. Translation gives CASSPNRELFF.

The table lists this clonotype with many counts. The V and J genes are TRBV29-1 and TRBJ2-7, with 8 bases that match TRBD1. Germline CDR1 SQVTM, CDR2 ANQGSEA. Germline trimming cut 6 bases from V and 3 bases from J; bases unmatched to any gene: 1. The CDR3 is 11 amino acids. The chain's CDR3 is CSVGQDYEQYF. DNA for the CDR3: TGCAGCGTGGGACAGGACTACGAGCAGTACTTC.